This note documents a single T cell receptor beta chain sequence. Its antigen is still unknown. No base qualities exist here, and no much larger clone lies one base off it. This sample stems from a study of OX40 agonist ivuxolimab in advanced cancers. A note on the overall study: Ivuxolimab was an agonistic, fully human IgG2 monoclonal antibody directed against OX40 (CD134), a costimulatory receptor. The point of sequencing TCRbeta in the periphery was to test whether ivuxolimab changed TCR sequence diversity and drove clonal T-cell expansion. Of the 50 or so patients in dose escalation, around 20 had hepatocellular carcinoma, some 15 had melanoma, 9 had renal cell carcinoma and 9 had head and neck cancer. Intravenous ivuxolimab was administered to patients every 2 weeks at six dose levels: 0.01, 0.1, 0.3, 1.5, 3 and 10 mg/kg. In the dose-escalation cohort, 75% to 90% of patients were male, and the mean age was approximately 60 years with a range of roughly 20 to 85. Partial responses were achieved by three dose-escalation patients, of whom one had hepatocellular carcinoma and two had cutaneous melanoma. The paper describes the monotherapy dose-escalation part (N = 52 patients) of the phase I trial of ivuxolimab. Patients were allowed to have had prior anti-PD-1, anti-PD-L1 or anti-CTLA-4 therapy, and around 37% of the dose-escalation patients had previously received checkpoint inhibitors. Beyond this particular receptor, the publication reports: In the 0.1-3.0 mg/kg groups, partial responders were among the patients with the lowest normalized peripheral clonal expansion, particularly in CD8+ T cells. After ivuxolimab, CD8+ T cells had more expanded clones than CD4+ T cells on average. At doses of 0.1 to 3.0 mg/kg, clonal expansion of both CD4+ and CD8+ T cells in blood was seen between baseline and week 6. Which antigens the clonally expanded peripheral T cells were specific for was not determined. Low levels of normalized T-cell clonal expansion were also seen in some patients who did not respond.

The trial excluded patients who had a history of autoimmune disease or who were on systemic immunosuppression. In every dose cohort, peripheral blood was drawn for TCR sequencing at baseline, cycle 4 day 1, and cycle 7 day 1. Samples were obtained from an open-label, multicenter, first-in-human phase I dose-escalation trial of ivuxolimab. Adults with locally advanced or metastatic melanoma, renal cell, hepatocellular, or head and neck squamous cell carcinoma were enrolled in the trial. Before TCR sequencing, CD4+ T cells and CD8+ T cells from peripheral blood were sorted into separate populations. For sequencing of the TCRbeta CDR3 region, genomic DNA was extracted from the sorted cells. The immunoSEQ Assay was used for sequencing of TCRbeta CDR3 regions. In its TCRdb copy, this immuneACCESS table keeps in-frame sequences only and misses some clones. Where compared with another copy, unresolved V genes explain less than half of these, and the others have no known cause. Here the sample has about 120,000 clones; around 95% occur a single time. Approximately 0.15% of the sample comes from the top ten.

Looking up the germline V gene yields CDR1 MGHRA and CDR2 YSYEKL. The CDR3 contains 18 residues, cysteine and phenylalanine counted. Solely the CDR3 DNA is kept, with 54 bases framed from the first base. For this chain, trimming is 1 base at the V end and 4 bases at the J end, and the number of junction bases without a gene match is 8. The sequenced sample was CD4+ or CD8+ T cells sorted from blood, obtained in a trial of the OX40 agonist ivuxolimab. In this chain, TRBV4-1 is recombined with TRBJ2-7, with 15 bases matching TRBD2. The clonotype originates from an adult with an advanced solid tumor such as melanoma, head and neck, liver or kidney cancer. The sequence in DNA is TGCGCCAGCAGCCAAGGCTCGGGACTAGCGGGAGGAACATACGAGCAGTACTTC. The resulting protein is CASSQGSGLAGGTYEQYF.